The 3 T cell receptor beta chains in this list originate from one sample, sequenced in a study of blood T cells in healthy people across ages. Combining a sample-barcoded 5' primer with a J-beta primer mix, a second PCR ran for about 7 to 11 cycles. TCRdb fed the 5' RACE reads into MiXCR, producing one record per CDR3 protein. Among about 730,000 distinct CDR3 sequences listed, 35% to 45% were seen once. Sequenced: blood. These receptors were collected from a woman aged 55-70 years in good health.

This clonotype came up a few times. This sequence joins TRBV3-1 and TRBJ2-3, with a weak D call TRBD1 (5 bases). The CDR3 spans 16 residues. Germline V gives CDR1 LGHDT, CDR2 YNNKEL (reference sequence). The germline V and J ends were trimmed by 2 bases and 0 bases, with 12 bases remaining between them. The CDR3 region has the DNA TGTGCCAGCAGCCAACAGGGCAGGACAAGCACAGATACGCAGTATTTT. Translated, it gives CASSQQGRTSTDTQYF.

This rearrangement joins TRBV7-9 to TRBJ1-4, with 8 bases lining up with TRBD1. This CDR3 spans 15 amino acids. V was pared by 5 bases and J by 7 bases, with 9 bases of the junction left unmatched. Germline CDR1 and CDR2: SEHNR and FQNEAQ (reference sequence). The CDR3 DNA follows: TGTGCCAGCAGCGCCAGGACAGGGCGAGGTGAAAAACTGTTTTTT. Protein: CASSARTGRGEKLFF. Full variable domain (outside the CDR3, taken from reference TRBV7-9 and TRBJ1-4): DTGVSQNPRHKITKRGQNVTFRCDPISEHNRLYWYRQTLGQGPEFLTYFQNEAQLEKSRLLSDRFSAERPKGSFSTLEIQRTEQGDSAMYLCASSARTGRGEKLFFGSGTQLSVL.

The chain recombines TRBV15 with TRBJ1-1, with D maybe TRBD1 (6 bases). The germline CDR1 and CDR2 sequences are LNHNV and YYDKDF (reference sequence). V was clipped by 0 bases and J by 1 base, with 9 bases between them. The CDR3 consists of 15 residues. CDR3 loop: CATSREGTQNTEAFF. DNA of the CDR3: TGTGCCACCAGCAGAGAAGGGACACAGAACACTGAAGCTTTCTTT.